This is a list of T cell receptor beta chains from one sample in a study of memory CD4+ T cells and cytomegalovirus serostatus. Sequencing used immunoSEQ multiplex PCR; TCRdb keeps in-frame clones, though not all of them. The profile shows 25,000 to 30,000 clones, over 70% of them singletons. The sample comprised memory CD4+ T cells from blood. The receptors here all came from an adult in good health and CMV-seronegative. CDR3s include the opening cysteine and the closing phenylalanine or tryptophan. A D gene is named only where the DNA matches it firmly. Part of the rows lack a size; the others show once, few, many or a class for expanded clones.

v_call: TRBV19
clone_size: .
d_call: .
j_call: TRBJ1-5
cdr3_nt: TGTGCCAGTAGTATAGGGGGGGTAGTCAATCAGCCCCAGCATTTT
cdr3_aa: CASSIGGVVNQPQHF

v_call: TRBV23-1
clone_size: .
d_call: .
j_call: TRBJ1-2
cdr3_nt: TGCGCCAGCAGTCAATTGCGGGTTTGTAGTAACTATGGCTACACCTTC
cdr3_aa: CASSQLRVCSNYGYTF

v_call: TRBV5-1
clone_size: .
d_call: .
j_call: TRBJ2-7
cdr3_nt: TGCGCCAGCAGCTTGGAAGGGGGAGGCGAGCAGTACTTC
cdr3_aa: CASSLEGGGEQYF

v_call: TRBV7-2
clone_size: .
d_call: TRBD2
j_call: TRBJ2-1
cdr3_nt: TGTGCCAGCGGACCGGGAGGGAGCTCCTACAATGAGCAGTTCTTC
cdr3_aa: CASGPGGSSYNEQFF

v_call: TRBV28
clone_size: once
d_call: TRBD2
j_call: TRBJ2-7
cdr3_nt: TGTGCCAGCAGCCCCGGACTAGCGGACCTCTACGAGCAGTACTTC
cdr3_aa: CASSPGLADLYEQYF

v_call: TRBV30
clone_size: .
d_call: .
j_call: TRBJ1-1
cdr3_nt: TGTGCCTGGAGTGTTCAGGGGACTGGAAACGCTTTCTTT
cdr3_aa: CAWSVQGTGNAFF

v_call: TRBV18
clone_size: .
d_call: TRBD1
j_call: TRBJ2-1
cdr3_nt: TGTGCCAGCTCACCCGGACAGGGGTCCCACAATGAGCAGTTCTTC
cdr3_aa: CASSPGQGSHNEQFF

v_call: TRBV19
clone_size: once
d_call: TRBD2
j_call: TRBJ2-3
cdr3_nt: TGTGCCAGTAGTATAGATCGGGCGGGGGGGTTCCCAGATACGCAGTATTTT
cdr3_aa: CASSIDRAGGFPDTQYF

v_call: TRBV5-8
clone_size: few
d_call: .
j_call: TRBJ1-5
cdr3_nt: TGTGCCAGCAGCGGTTCGAGGCGAAATCAGCCCCAGCATTTT
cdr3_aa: CASSGSRRNQPQHF

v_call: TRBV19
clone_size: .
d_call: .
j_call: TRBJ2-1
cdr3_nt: TGTGCCAGTAGTATAGTACCAGCGGTCTCCTACAATGAGCAGTTCTTC
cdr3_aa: CASSIVPAVSYNEQFF

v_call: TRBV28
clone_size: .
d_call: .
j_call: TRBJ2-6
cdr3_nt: TGTGCCAGCAGTTTTCTCATATTCTCTGGGGCCAACGTCCTGACTTTC
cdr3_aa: CASSFLIFSGANVLTF

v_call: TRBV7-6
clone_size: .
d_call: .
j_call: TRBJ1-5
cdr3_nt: TGTGCCAGCAGCACCGTTGTAGGCAGAGACGATCAGCCCCAGCATTTT
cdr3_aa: CASSTVVGRDDQPQHF

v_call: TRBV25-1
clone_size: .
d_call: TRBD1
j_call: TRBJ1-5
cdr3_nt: TGTGCCAGCAGTCAAGGGGGCAGCAATCAGCCCCAGCATTTT
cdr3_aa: CASSQGGSNQPQHF

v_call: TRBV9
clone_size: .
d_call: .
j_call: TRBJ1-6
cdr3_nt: TGTGCCAGCAGCCCCCCTGAACAGGGCTCTGGGAGATCACCCCTCCACTTT
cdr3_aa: CASSPPEQGSGRSPLHF

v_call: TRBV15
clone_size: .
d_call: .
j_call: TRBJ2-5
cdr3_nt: TGTGCCACCAGCAGAGTCCCGGGGTTTTCGGAGACCCAGTACTTC
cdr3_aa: CATSRVPGFSETQYF

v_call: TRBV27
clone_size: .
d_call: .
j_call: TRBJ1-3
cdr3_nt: TGTGCCAGCAGCCCGACAAGAGGAAACACCATATATTTT
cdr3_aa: CASSPTRGNTIYF

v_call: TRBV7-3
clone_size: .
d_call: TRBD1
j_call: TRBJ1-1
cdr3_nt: TGTGCCAGCAGCTTATTGGGACAGGGCACTGAAGCTTTCTTT
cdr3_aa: CASSLLGQGTEAFF

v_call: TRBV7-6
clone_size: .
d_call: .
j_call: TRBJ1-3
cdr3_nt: TGTGCCAGCAGCGCAGGACAAATCTCTGGAAACACCATATATTTT
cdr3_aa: CASSAGQISGNTIYF

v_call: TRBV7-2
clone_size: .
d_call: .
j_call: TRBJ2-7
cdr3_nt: TGTGCCAGCAGCCCGGTAAATACAGGGATCGGGGAGCAGTACTTC
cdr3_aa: CASSPVNTGIGEQYF

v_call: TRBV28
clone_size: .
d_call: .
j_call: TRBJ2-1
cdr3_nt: TGTGCCAGCAGTTTTGGCACGCGCTTGCAGTTCTTC
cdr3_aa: CASSFGTRLQFF

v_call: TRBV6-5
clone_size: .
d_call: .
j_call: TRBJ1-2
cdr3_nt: TGTGCCAGCAGTTTGTACCTGGAGGGCTATGGCTACACCTTC
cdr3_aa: CASSLYLEGYGYTF

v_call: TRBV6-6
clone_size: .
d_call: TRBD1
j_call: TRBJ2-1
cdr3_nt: TGTGCCAGCAGTTACGGGACAGGCAAGAACAATGAGCAGTTCTTC
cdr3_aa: CASSYGTGKNNEQFF

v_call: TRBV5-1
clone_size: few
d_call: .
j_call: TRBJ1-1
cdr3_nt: TGCGCCAGCAGCGCGGACGGGATGAACACTGAAGCTTTCTTT
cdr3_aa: CASSADGMNTEAFF

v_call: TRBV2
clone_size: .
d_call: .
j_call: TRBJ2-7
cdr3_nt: TGTGCCAGCAGTGATCGGGCCAGGACCTACGAGCAGTACTTC
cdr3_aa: CASSDRARTYEQYF

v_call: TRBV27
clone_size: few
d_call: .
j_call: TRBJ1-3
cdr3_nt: TGTGCCAGCAGTTTGTCTCAGTCGTTTTCCGGAAACACCATATATTTT
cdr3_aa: CASSLSQSFSGNTIYF

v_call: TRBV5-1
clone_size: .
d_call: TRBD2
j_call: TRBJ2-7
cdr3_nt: TGCGCCAGCAGCTTGGGACTAGCGGGGCCCGAGCAGTACTTC
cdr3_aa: CASSLGLAGPEQYF

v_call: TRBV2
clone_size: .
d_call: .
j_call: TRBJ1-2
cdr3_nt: TGTGCCAGCAGTGTTTCGGGGGGTGCGTATGGCTACACCTTC
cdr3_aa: CASSVSGGAYGYTF

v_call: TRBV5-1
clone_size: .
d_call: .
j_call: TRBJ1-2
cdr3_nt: TGCGCCAGCAGCTTTCCGGGAGGGGACTATGGCTACACCTTC
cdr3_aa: CASSFPGGDYGYTF

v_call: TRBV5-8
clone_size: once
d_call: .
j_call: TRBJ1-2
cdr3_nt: TGTGCCAGCAGCTTGGGTAGGATCTATGGCTACACCTTC
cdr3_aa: CASSLGRIYGYTF

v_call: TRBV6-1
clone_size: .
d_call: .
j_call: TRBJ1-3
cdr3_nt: TGTGCCAGCAGTGAAGTTCTAGGAAACACCATATATTTT
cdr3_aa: CASSEVLGNTIYF

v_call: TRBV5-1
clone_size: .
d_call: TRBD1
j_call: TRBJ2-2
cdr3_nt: TGCGCCAGCAGCTTCAGGGGGCGGGGAACCGGGGAGCTGTTTTTT
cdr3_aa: CASSFRGRGTGELFF

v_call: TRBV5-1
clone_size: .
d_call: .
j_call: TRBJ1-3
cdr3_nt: TGCGCCAGCAGCTTGGGCAGCTCTGGAAACACCATATATTTT
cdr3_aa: CASSLGSSGNTIYF

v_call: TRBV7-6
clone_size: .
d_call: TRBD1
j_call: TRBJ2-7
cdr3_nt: TGTGCCAGCAGCTTAGAGGGACAGTCCTACGAGCAGTACTTC
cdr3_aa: CASSLEGQSYEQYF

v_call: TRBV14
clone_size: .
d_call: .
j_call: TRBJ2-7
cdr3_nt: TGTGCCAGCAGCCACTCAACGGGGCCTATCTACGAGCAGTACTTC
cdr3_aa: CASSHSTGPIYEQYF

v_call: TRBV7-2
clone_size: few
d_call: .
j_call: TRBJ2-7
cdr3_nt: TGTGCCAGCAGCCCAAAGACAGCGGTAGAGCAGTACTTC
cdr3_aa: CASSPKTAVEQYF

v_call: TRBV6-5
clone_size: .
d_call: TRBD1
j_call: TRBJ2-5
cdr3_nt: TGTGCCAGCAGTTGGGGACAGGGGTTAAAGGAGACCCAGTACTTC
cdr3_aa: CASSWGQGLKETQYF

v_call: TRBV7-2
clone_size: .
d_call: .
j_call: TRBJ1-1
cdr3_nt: TGTGCCAGCAGCCAGACATTTGGGACTGAAGCTTTCTTT
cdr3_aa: CASSQTFGTEAFF

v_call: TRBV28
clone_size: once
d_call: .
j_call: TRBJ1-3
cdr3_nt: TGTGCCAGCAGCCGAGCGCTAAGGGACTTATACTCTGGAAACACCATATATTTT
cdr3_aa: CASSRALRDLYSGNTIYF

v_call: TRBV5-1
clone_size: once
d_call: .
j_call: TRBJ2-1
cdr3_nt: TGCGCCAGCAGCCCAGTCGCGGGGACCTACAATGAGCAGTTCTTC
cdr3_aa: CASSPVAGTYNEQFF

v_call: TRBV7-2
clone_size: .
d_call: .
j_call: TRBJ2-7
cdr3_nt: TGTGCCAGCAGCTTAGGGGTAAAGTCCTACGAGCAGTACTTC
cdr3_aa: CASSLGVKSYEQYF

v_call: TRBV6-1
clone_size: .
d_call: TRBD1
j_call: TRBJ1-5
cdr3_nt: TGTGCCAGCAGTGAAGCGAAGGACAGGAGCAATCAGCCCCAGCATTTT
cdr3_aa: CASSEAKDRSNQPQHF

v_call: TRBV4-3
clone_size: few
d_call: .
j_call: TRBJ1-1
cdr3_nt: TGCGCCAGCAGCCCGCAAGGCCTTCAGAACACTGAAGCTTTCTTT
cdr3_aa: CASSPQGLQNTEAFF

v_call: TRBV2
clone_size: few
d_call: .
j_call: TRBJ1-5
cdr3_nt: TGTGCCAGCAGGCAGGGGCTAAATCAGCCCCAGCATTTT
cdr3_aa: CASRQGLNQPQHF